This T cell receptor (beta chain) originates from a study of neurological immune-mediated disorders. The overall study: Multiple sclerosis patients (n ≈ 34) included around 30 with relapsing-remitting and 3 with secondary progressive disease. Study-wide results and limits: When repertoires were grouped phylogenetically, those of 18 of 34 multiple sclerosis patients fell into one related-CDR3 cluster, a possible signature.

Unsorted libraries were prepared from 2 million PBMCs that had been stored at -80 C. In this sample, this clonotype turned up many times. Antigen unknown. The V gene's germline CDR1 is MNHEY and CDR2 SMNVEV (reference sequence). V was pared by 2 bases and J by 6 bases, with 8 bases between. This CDR3 is built from 12 residues. TCRdb passed the 5' RACE reads through MiXCR, listing each CDR3 protein once. This table holds about 92,000 distinct CDR3 sequences, 3.5% found once. This receptor was identified in a woman aged 50 to 60 with multiple sclerosis. Specimen: PBMCs. This chain links TRBV27 with TRBJ2-7; D is unresolved. DNA for the CDR3: TGTGCCAGCAGTTTAGAAGGGCGCGAGCAGTACTTC. It is translated as CASSLEGREQYF.